Reported below is one T cell receptor beta chain. Its antigen is still unknown. This record comes from a study of long-term antiretroviral therapy in people with HIV. Germline V lookup: CDR1 SGHDT, CDR2 YYEEEE. CDR3 size: 15 residues. V lost 3 bases and J lost 0, with 10 bases in between. Treatment locations for all participants with HIV were in the United States. This was the immunoSEQ v3.0 assay at survey level. A per-sample goal of about 35,000-55,000 T-cell genomes was targeted by sequencing. Method: immunoSEQ multiplex PCR; TCRdb's copy keeps in-frame clones and lacks some. The sample holds 15,000 to 20,000 clones, roughly 80% seen once. Study-level findings and limits: Absence of data on ART adherence, viral resistance or therapy changes was noted.

The TCR was taken from a man aged 30 to 45 with HIV. J is TRBJ1-5 and V is TRBV5-6; D uncertain. The sequences come from unsorted PBMCs, collected less than 2.2 years before starting antiretroviral therapy. DNA for the CDR3: TGTGCCAGCAGCTCTCGACTAAATAGCAATCAGCCCCAGCATTTT. The encoded protein is CASSSRLNSNQPQHF.